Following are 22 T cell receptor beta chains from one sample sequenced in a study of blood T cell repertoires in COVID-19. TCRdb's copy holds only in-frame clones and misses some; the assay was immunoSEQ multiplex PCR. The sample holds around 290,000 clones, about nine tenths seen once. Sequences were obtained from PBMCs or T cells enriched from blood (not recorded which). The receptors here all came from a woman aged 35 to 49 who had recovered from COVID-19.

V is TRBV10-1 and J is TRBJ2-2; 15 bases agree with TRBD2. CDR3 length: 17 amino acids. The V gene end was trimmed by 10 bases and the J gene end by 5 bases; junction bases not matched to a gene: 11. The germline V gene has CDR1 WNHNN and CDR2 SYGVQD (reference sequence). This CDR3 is CANYPRTSGRGTGELFF. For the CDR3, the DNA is TGCGCCAACTATCCCAGGACTAGCGGGAGGGGGACCGGGGAGCTGTTTTTT.

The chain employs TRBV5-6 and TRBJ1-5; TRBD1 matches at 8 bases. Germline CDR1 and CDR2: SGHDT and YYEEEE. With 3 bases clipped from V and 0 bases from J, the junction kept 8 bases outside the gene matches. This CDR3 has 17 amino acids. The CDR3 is CASSSDRGGYSNQPQHF. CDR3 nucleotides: TGTGCCAGCAGCTCTGACAGGGGTGGTTATAGCAATCAGCCCCAGCATTTT. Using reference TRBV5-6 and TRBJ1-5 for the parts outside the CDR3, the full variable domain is DAGVTQSPTHLIKTRGQQVTLRCSPKSGHDTVSWYQQALGQGPQFIFQYYEEEERQRGNFPDRFSGHQFPNYSSELNVNALLLGDSALYLCASSSDRGGYSNQPQHFGDGTRLSIL.

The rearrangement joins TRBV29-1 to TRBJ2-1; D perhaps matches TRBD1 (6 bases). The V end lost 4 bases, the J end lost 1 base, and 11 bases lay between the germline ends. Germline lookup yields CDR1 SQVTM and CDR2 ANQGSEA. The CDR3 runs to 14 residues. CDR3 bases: TGCAGCGTTGGTCAGGGGATGTCCTACAATGAGCAGTTCTTC. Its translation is CSVGQGMSYNEQFF.

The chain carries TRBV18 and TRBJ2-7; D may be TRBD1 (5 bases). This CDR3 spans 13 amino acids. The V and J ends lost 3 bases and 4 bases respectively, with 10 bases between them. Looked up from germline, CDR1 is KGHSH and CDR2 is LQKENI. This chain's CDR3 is CASSPDRQYEQYF. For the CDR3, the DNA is TGTGCCAGCTCACCTGACAGACAATACGAGCAGTACTTC.

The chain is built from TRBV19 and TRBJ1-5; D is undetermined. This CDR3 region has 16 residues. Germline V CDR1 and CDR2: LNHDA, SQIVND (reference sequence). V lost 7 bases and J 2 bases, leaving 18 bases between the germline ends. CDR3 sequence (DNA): TGTGCCAGTAATTCCCCGGTCGGGGATGGCAATCAGCCCCAGCATTTT. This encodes CASNSPVGDGNQPQHF.

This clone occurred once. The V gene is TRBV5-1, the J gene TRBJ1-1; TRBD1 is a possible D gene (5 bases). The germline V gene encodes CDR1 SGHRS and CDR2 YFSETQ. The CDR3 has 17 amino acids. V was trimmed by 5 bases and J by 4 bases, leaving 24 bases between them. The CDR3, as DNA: TGCGCCAGCAGATCTCTCTCCGGGGGAAGCGGGGGCACTGAAGCTTTCTTT. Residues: CASRSLSGGSGGTEAFF.

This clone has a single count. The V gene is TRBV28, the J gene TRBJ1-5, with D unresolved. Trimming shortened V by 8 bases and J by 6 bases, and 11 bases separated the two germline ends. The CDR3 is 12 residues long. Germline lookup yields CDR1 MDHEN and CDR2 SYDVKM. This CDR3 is CASCPGVQPQHF. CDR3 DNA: TGTGCCAGCTGCCCCGGGGTTCAGCCCCAGCATTTT.

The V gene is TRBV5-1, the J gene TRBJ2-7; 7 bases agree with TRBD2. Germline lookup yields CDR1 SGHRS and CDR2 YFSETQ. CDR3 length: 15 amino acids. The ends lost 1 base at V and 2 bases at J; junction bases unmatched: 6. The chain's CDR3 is CASSLNSGGTYEQYF. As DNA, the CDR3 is TGCGCCAGCAGCTTGAATTCCGGGGGGACCTACGAGCAGTACTTC.

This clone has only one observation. CDR3 sequence: CASSRSSGGTYEQYF. The DNA for the CDR3 is TGTGCCAGCAGCAGGTCTAGCGGGGGCACCTACGAGCAGTACTTC. The chain links TRBV14 to TRBJ2-7, with 10 bases lining up with TRBD2. The CDR3 loop spans 15 amino acids. V dropped 5 bases and J dropped 2; count of bases not matched to a gene: 6. The germline V gene has CDR1 SGHDN and CDR2 FVKESK. The whole variable domain, remainder taken from reference TRBV14 and TRBJ2-7, is EAGVTQFPSHSVIEKGQTVTLRCDPISGHDNLYWYRRVMGKEIKFLLHFVKESKQDESGMPNNRFLAERTGGTYSTLKVQPAELEDSGVYFCASSRSSGGTYEQYFGPGTRLTVT.

CDR3 region: CACRQYFGQGASPLHF. In DNA, the CDR3 is TGTGCCTGTCGTCAGTACTTTGGACAGGGTGCCTCACCCCTCCACTTT. V usage is TRBV30 and J usage is TRBJ1-6, with 8 bases lining up with TRBD1. Looked up from germline, CDR1 is GTSNPN and CDR2 is SVGIG (reference sequence). With V trimmed by 6 bases and J by 10 bases, 17 bases remained unmatched. The CDR3 is 16 residues long.

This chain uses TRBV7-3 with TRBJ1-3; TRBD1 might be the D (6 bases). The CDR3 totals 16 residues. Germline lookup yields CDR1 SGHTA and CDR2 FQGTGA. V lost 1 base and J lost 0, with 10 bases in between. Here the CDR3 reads CASSLNGGLSGNTIYF. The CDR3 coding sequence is TGTGCCAGCAGCTTAAACGGGGGGCTCTCTGGAAACACCATATATTTT.

The CDR3 region is CAWSHGEGIGPPLHF. CDR3 DNA: TGTGCCTGGAGTCACGGAGAGGGCATAGGGCCACCCCTCCACTTT. The chain uses TRBV30 and TRBJ1-6; D is unresolved. V lost 2 bases, J lost 11 bases, and 19 bases lay in between. The CDR3 consists of 15 residues. The germline V gene encodes CDR1 GTSNPN and CDR2 SVGIG (reference sequence).

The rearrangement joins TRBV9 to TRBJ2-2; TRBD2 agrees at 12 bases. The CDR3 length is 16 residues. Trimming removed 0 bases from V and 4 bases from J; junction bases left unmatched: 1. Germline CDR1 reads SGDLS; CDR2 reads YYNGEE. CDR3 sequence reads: CASSVGTSGVTGELFF. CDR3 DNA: TGTGCCAGCAGCGTAGGGACTAGCGGGGTCACCGGGGAGCTGTTTTTT.

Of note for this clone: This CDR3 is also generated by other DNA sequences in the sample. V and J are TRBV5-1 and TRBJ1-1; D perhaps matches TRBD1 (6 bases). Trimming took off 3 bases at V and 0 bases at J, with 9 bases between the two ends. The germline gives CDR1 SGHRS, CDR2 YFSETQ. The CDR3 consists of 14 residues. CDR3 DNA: TGCGCCAGCAGCTCGACAGGAGTGAACACTGAAGCTTTCTTT. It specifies CASSSTGVNTEAFF.

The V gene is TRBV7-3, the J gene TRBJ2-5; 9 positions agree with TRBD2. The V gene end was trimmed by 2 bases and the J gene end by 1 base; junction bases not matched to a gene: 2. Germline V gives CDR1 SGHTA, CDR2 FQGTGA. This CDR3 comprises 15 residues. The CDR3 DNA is TGTGCCAGCAGCTTACAAGCGGGAGGCCAAGAGACCCAGTACTTC. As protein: CASSLQAGGQETQYF.

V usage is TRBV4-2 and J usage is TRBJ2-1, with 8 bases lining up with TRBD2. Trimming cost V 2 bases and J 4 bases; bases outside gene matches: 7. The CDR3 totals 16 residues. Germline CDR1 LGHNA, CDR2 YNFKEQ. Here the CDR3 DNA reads TGTGCCAGCAGCCAAACTAGCGGTAATGATTACAATGAGCAGTTCTTC. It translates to CASSQTSGNDYNEQFF.

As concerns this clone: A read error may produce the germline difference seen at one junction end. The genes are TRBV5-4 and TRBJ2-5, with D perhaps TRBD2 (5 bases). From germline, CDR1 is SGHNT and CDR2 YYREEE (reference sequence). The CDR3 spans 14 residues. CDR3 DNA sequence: TGTGCCAGCAGCTTGGCCGGGAACCAGGAGACCCAGTACTTC. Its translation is CASSLAGNQETQYF. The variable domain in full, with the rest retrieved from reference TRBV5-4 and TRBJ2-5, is ETGVTQSPTHLIKTRGQQVTLRCSSQSGHNTVSWYQQALGQGPQFIFQYYREEENGRGNFPPRFSGLQFPNYSSELNVNALELDDSALYLCASSLAGNQETQYFGPGTRLLVL.

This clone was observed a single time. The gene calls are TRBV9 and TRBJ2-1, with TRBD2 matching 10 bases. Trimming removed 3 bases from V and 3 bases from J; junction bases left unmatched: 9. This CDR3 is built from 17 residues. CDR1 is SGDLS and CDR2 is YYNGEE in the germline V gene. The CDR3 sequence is CASSAGRGTSVYNEQFF. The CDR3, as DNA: TGTGCCAGCAGCGCCGGGAGGGGGACTAGCGTCTACAATGAGCAGTTCTTC.

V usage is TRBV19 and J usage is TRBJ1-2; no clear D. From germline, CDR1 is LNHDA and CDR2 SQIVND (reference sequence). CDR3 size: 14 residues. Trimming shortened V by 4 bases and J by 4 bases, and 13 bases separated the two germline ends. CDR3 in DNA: TGTGCCAGTAGTAAAGGAGGTGCGGGCTATGGCTACACCTTC. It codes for CASSKGGAGYGYTF.

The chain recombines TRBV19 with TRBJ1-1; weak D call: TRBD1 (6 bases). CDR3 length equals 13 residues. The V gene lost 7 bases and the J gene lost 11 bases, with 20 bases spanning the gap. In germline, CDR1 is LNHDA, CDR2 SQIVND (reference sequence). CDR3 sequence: CASKERTDKRAFF. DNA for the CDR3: TGTGCCAGTAAGGAACGGACAGACAAACGCGCTTTCTTT.

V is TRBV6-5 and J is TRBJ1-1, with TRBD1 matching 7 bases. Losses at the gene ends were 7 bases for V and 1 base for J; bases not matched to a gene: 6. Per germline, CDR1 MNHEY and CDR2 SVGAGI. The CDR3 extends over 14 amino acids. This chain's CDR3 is CASNMDRRNTEAFF. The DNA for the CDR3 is TGTGCCAGCAATATGGACAGGAGGAACACTGAAGCTTTCTTT.

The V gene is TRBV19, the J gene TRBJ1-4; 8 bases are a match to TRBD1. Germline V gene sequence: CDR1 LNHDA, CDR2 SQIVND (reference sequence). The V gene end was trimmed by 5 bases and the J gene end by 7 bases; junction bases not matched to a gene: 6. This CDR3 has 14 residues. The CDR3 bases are TGTGCCAGTAGTTTCACAGGGGGATCTGAAAAACTGTTTTTT. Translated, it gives CASSFTGGSEKLFF. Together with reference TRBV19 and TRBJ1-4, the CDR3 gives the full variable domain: DGGITQSPKYLFRKEGQNVTLSCEQNLNHDAMYWYRQDPGQGLRLIYYSQIVNDFQKGDIAEGYSVSREKKESFPLTVTSAQKNPTAFYLCASSFTGGSEKLFFGSGTQLSVL.